The table lists the clone carrying this T cell receptor beta chain with a few counts. These data come from a study of T cells in Graves' hyperthyroidism and ophthalmopathy. Amplified TCR beta CDR3 regions derived from RNA transcripts. HTBI primers drove first-round RT-PCR of the TCR CDR3. TCRdb reanalysed the multiplex PCR reads using MiXCR and keeps one entry per CDR3 protein. Altogether roughly 180,000 distinct CDR3 sequences are present, 9.4% being singletons, with the ten largest covering roughly a fifth. This CDR3 spans 21 amino acids. V shed 1 base and J 1 base; nucleotides not matched to a gene: 15. Germline values: CDR1 LGHNA, CDR2 YNFKEQ. Hyperthyroidism, newly diagnosed and lasting under 2 months, affected patients aged 18 to 65. On the basis of clinical symptoms, serum thyroxine and TRAb, thyroid ultrasound and orbital computed tomography, diagnoses were made.

The sample was blood. The source is a woman aged 18-29 years with Graves' hyperthyroidism that later progressed to Graves' ophthalmopathy. This chain links TRBV4-2 with TRBJ2-5; TRBD2 agrees at 13 bases. The CDR3 spells CASSQAALRLAGGNSQETQYF. For the CDR3, the DNA is TGTGCCAGCAGCCAAGCCGCACTTAGACTAGCGGGGGGCAATTCCCAAGAGACCCAGTACTTC.